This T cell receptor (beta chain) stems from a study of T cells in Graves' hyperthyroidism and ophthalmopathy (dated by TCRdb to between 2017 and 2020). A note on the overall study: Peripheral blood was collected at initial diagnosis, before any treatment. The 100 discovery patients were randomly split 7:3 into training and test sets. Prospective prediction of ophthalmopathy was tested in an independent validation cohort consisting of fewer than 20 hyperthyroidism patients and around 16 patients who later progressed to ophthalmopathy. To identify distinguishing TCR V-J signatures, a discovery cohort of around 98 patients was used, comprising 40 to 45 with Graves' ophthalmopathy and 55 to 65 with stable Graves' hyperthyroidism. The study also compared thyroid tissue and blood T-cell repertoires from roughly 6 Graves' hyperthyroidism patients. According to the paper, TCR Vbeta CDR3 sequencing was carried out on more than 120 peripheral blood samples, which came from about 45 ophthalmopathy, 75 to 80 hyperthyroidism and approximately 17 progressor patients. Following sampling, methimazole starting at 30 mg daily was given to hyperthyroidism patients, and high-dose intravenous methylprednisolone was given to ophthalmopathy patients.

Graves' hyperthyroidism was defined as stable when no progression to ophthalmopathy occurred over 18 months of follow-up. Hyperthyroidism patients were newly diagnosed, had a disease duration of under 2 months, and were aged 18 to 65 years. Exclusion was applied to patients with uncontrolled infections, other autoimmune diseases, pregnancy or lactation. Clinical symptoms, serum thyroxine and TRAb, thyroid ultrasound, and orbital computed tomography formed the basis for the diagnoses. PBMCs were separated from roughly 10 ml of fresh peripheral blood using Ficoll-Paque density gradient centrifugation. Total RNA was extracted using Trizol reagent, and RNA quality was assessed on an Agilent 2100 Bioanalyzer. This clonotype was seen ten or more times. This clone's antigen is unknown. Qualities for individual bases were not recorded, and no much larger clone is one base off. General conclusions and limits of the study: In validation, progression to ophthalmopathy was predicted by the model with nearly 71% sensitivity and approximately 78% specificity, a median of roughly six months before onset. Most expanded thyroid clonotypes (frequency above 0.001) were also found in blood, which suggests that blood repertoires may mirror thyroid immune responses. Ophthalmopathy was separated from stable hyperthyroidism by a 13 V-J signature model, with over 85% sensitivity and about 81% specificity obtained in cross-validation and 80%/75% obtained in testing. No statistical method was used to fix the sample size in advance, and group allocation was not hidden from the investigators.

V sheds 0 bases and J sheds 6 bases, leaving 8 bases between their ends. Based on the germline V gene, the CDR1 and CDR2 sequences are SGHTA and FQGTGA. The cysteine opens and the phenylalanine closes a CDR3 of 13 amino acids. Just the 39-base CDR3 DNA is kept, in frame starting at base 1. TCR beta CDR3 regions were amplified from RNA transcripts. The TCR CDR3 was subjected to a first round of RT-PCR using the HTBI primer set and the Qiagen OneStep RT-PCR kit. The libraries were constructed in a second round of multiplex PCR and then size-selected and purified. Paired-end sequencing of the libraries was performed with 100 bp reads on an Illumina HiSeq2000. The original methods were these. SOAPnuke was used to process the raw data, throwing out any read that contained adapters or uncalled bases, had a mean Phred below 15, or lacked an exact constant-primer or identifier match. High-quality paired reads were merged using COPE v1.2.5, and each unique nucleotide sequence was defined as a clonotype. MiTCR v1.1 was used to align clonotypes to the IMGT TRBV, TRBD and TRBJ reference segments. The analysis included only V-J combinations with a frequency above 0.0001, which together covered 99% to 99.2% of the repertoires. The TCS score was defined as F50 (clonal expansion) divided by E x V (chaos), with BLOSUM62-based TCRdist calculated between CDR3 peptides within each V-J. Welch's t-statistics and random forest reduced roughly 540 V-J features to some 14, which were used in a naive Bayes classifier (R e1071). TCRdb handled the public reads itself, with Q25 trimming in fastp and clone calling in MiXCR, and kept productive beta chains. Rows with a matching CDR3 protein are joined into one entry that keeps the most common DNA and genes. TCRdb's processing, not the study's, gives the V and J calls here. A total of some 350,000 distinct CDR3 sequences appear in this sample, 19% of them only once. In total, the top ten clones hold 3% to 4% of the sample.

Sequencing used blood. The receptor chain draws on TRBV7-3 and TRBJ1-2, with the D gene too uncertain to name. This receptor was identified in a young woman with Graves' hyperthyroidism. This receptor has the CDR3 CASSLTAGNGYTF. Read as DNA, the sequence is TGTGCCAGCAGCTTAACGGCAGGAAATGGCTACACCTTC.